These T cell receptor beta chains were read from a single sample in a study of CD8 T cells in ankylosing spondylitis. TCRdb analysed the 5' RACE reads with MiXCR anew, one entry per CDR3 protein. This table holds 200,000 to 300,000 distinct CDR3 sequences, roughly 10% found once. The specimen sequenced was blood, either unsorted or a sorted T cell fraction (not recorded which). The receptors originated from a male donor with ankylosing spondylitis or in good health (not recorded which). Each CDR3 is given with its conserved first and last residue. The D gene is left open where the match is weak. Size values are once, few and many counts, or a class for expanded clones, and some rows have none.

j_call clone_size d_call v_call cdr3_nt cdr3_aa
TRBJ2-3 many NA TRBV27 TGTGCCAGCAGTTCCACCCTCCCATTGACTGGGGGGGCCAGGGATACGCAGTATTTT CASSSTLPLTGGARDTQYF
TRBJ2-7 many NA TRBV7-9 TGTGCCAGCAGCTTCTCCGAGGGCCACTCCTACGAGCAGTACTTC CASSFSEGHSYEQYF
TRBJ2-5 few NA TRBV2 TGTGCCAGCAACGCAGGGGAGACCCAGTACTTC CASNAGETQYF
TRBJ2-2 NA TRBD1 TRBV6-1 TGTGCCAGCAGCCCGGGACAGGGCTCGAACACCGGGGAGCTGTTTTTT CASSPGQGSNTGELFF
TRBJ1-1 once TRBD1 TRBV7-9 TGTGCCAGCAGCCTAAGAGGACAGGGAGGGAACACTGAAGCTTTCTTT CASSLRGQGGNTEAFF
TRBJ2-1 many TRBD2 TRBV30 TGTGCCTGGATTGAGACTAGCGCACACAATGAGCAGTTCTTC CAWIETSAHNEQFF
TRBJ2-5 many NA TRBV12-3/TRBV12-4 TGTGCCAGCAGTTTCCGTGGAGAGACCCAGTACTTC CASSFRGETQYF
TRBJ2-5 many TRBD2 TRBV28 TGTGCCAGCAGTTCATCTCTACGGGGGGGGTACCAAGAGACCCAGTACTTC CASSSSLRGGYQETQYF
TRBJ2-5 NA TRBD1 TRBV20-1 TGCAGTGTCCAGGACAGGGGGGTCAAAAAGACCCAGTACTTC CSVQDRGVKKTQYF
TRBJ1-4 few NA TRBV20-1 TGCAGTGCTAGAGGCGGCTTGGGGGAAAAACTGTTTTTT CSARGGLGEKLFF
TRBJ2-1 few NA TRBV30 TGTGCCCAGACCGGGGCGTATGAGCAGTTCTTC CAQTGAYEQFF
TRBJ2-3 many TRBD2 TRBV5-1 TGCGCCAGCAGCTTGGGCACTAGCGGAGTTACAGATACGCAGTATTTT CASSLGTSGVTDTQYF
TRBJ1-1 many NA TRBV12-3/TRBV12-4 TGTGCCAGCAGTGTCCTCCCAAACACTGAAGCTTTCTTT CASSVLPNTEAFF
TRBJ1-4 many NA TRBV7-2 TGTGCCAGCAGCTTAGGTTCGAGGGGTGGCGAAAAACTGTTTTTT CASSLGSRGGEKLFF
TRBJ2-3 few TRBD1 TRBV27 TGTGCCAGCAGTTTCCGACTCTACAGGGGGGATACGCAGTATTTT CASSFRLYRGDTQYF
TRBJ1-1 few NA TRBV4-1 TGCGCCAGCAGCCAAGATAGGCAGGGATGGTGGGGCACTGAAGCTTTCTTT CASSQDRQGWWGTEAFF
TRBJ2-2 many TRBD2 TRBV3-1 TGTGCCAGCAGCCTCCTAGCGGGAGGAACCAGAAACACCGGGGAGCTGTTTTTT CASSLLAGGTRNTGELFF
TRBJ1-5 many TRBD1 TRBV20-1 TGCAGTGCGGGACAGTATAGCAATCAGCCCCAGCATTTT CSAGQYSNQPQHF
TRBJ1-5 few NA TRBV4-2 TGTGCCAGCAGCCAGGGGCTAATGAAGGATCAGCCCCAGCATTTT CASSQGLMKDQPQHF
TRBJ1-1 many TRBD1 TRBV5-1 TGCGCCAGCAGCTTAGGGGGCGGGCCTGAAGCTTTCTTT CASSLGGGPEAFF
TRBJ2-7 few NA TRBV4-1 TGCGCCAGCAGCCAAGATGGATTCAGGGGACGCGGCTACGAGCAGTACTTC CASSQDGFRGRGYEQYF
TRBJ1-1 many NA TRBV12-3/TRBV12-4 TGTGCCAGCAGCCACCTTGAAGCTTTCTTT CASSHLEAFF
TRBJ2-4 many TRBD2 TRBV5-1 TGCGCCAGCAGCTCGGGACTAGCGGGAGGAAAGGACATTCAGTACTTC CASSSGLAGGKDIQYF
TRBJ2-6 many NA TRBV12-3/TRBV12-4 TGTGCCAGCAGCGACCGGGACCGATACTCTGGGGCCAACGTCCTGACTTTC CASSDRDRYSGANVLTF
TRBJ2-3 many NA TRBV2 TGTGCCACTACAACAGATACGCAGTATTTT CATTTDTQYF